This TCR beta chain was identified in a study of identifying expanded T cells in peripheral blood. V dropped 1 base and J dropped 4; count of bases not matched to a gene: 15. The CDR3 totals 18 residues. Looked up from germline, CDR1 is MNHEY and CDR2 is SMNVEV (reference sequence). Method: immunoSEQ multiplex PCR; TCRdb's copy keeps in-frame clones and lacks some. This table has about 53,000 clones, around 81% appearing once. Healthy donors had no documented immune events, such as infections, while sampled. This chain links TRBV27 with TRBJ1-2; 7 nucleotides agree with TRBD1. Sequencing was done on a sample of blood. The clonotype comes from a person aged 18 to 70 in good health. CDR3 amino acids: CASSLWTMSRGSIYGYTF. For the CDR3, the DNA is TGTGCCAGCAGTTTATGGACTATGAGCAGGGGGTCCATCTATGGCTACACCTTC.